The 32 T cell receptor beta chains reported below all come from one sample, sequenced in a study of cytomegalovirus exposure and HLA in healthy donors. The PCR employed 60 Vbeta primers together with 13 Jbeta primers. TCRdb keeps only in-frame clones here, not all; method: immunoSEQ multiplex PCR. The table records 120,000 or so clones, 80% of them present only once. The sample was PBMCs. These receptors were obtained from a man younger than 40 in good health and CMV-seronegative.

The chain uses TRBV29-1 and TRBJ2-1; 11 nucleotides line up with TRBD1. The CDR3 has 14 residues. Trimming at V came to 7 bases and at J to 7 bases, leaving 9 bases not matched to a gene. From germline, CDR1 is SQVTM and CDR2 ANQGSEA. The CDR3 bases are TGCAGCGAAGCCGGGACAGGGGGAGGTAATGAGCAGTTCTTC. Translating it yields CSEAGTGGGNEQFF.

The J gene is TRBJ2-7, the V gene TRBV7-2; no clear D gene. The germline CDR1 and CDR2 sequences are SGHTA and FQGNSA. Between the trimmed V and J ends, which lost 4 bases and 0 bases, there was a span of 4 bases. This CDR3 is built from 12 residues. Here the CDR3 reads CASSSNSYEQYF. DNA of the CDR3: TGTGCCAGCAGCTCCAACTCCTACGAGCAGTACTTC.

The rearrangement uses TRBV6-1 and TRBJ1-4; D ambiguous. The CDR3 is 13 amino acids. The germline CDR1 and CDR2 sequences are MNHNS and SASEGT. V lost 2 bases and J lost 7, with 8 bases in between. CDR3 residues: CASSELGLEKLFF. DNA of the CDR3: TGTGCCAGCAGTGAATTGGGCCTTGAAAAACTGTTTTTT.

This clone has a single count. The chain combines TRBV5-4 with TRBJ1-2, with TRBD1 identical over 7 bases. The CDR3 sequence is 15 residues long. V lost 2 bases, J lost 5 bases, and 9 bases stayed unmatched. The germline V gene has CDR1 SGHNT and CDR2 YYREEE (reference sequence). The CDR3 sequence is CASSFDQGEYYGYTF. CDR3 coding DNA: TGTGCCAGCAGCTTCGATCAGGGGGAATATTATGGCTACACCTTC.

The rearrangement links TRBV6-4 to TRBJ2-7; 8 bases agree with TRBD2. J gave up 3 bases and V 6 bases, and 10 bases lay outside the gene matches. CDR3 length equals 15 residues. Germline V CDR1 and CDR2: MRHNA, SNTAGT. CDR3 sequence (DNA): TGTGCCAGCAGCGAACGGACGGGAGGGAGCTACGAGCAGTACTTC. Its protein is CASSERTGGSYEQYF.

This CDR3 is CATSDPDRGQRGYTF. The CDR3 DNA reads as TGTGCCACCAGCGATCCGGACAGGGGGCAGAGAGGCTACACCTTC. The chain recombines TRBV15 with TRBJ1-2, with 11 bases fitting TRBD1. The V and J ends lost 5 bases and 8 bases, in that order; junction bases with no gene match: 10. The CDR3 covers 15 residues. CDR1 and CDR2 from the germline V gene are LNHNV and YYDKDF (reference sequence).

The chain has TRBV27 and TRBJ2-7, with 8 nucleotides matching TRBD2. This CDR3 comprises 18 residues. The V and J ends lost 5 bases and 2 bases, in that order; junction bases with no gene match: 17. Germline CDR1 is MNHEY and CDR2 is SMNVEV (reference sequence). The DNA for the CDR3 is TGTGCCAGCAGTCCAGAGGGGTATAGCGGGACCGAGACCTACGAGCAGTACTTC. Protein: CASSPEGYSGTETYEQYF.

In its sample, this clone was seen a few times. V and J are TRBV7-2 and TRBJ2-3; 14 bases are shared with TRBD2. This CDR3 comprises 15 residues. V lost 6 bases and J lost 14; bases outside the gene matches: 13. Germline CDR1 reads SGHTA; CDR2 reads FQGNSA. Here the CDR3 DNA reads TGTGCCAGCAGGTCGACGGGACTAGCGGGAGTAAACCTGTATTTT. Translating it yields CASRSTGLAGVNLYF.

The V and J genes are TRBV7-2 and TRBJ2-1; the D gene is possibly TRBD2 (5 bases). This CDR3 is built from 13 residues. With 3 bases removed from V and 4 bases from J, the gap between germline ends came to 7 bases. Germline V gene sequence: CDR1 SGHTA, CDR2 FQGNSA. The CDR3 region has the DNA TGTGCCAGCAGCTTCGAGGGATACAATGAGCAGTTCTTC. Its protein product is CASSFEGYNEQFF.

CDR3 sequence (DNA): TGCGCCAGCAGCAAGGGACTAGCGGCGAGCTCCTACAATGAGCAGTTCTTC. The encoded protein is CASSKGLAASSYNEQFF. The chain has TRBV5-1 and TRBJ2-1, with 11 bases fitting TRBD2. The CDR3 spans 17 residues. V dropped 4 bases and J dropped 0; count of bases not matched to a gene: 6. Germline CDR1 SGHRS, CDR2 YFSETQ.

This clone came up once. This chain uses TRBV19 with TRBJ1-3, with TRBD1 identical over 7 bases. This CDR3 contains 16 residues. With V trimmed by 5 bases and J by 1 base, 8 bases remained unmatched. Germline CDR1 and CDR2: LNHDA and SQIVND (reference sequence). The chain's CDR3 is CASSLGDRSSGNTIYF. Written as DNA, the CDR3 is TGTGCCAGTAGTCTTGGGGACAGATCTTCTGGAAACACCATATATTTT. The whole variable domain, remainder taken from reference TRBV19 and TRBJ1-3, is DGGITQSPKYLFRKEGQNVTLSCEQNLNHDAMYWYRQDPGQGLRLIYYSQIVNDFQKGDIAEGYSVSREKKESFPLTVTSAQKNPTAFYLCASSLGDRSSGNTIYFGEGSWLTVV.

This clone was detected a few times. The CDR3 DNA follows: TGCGCCAGCAGCCAGAACTCGGGTCCGGAGACCCAGTACTTC. Translating it yields CASSQNSGPETQYF. The V gene is TRBV4-3, the J gene TRBJ2-5; D gene uncertain. The V end lost 3 bases, the J end lost 5 bases, and 13 bases lay between the germline ends. The CDR3 spans 14 residues. From germline, CDR1 is LGHNA and CDR2 YSLEER.

This rearrangement joins TRBV7-2 to TRBJ2-1; 16 bases are a match to TRBD2. Per the germline V gene, CDR1 is SGHTA and CDR2 is FQGNSA. The length of the CDR3 is 18 residues. Trimming cost V 4 bases and J 6 bases; bases outside gene matches: 9. The CDR3 here is CASSSMGTSGRVGNEQFF. The CDR3 DNA sequence: TGTGCCAGCAGCTCTATGGGGACTAGCGGGAGGGTGGGCAATGAGCAGTTCTTC.

The chain joins TRBV2 to TRBJ2-2, with TRBD1 matching 8 bases. The trim removed 7 bases at V and 1 base at J, leaving 8 bases unmatched. The CDR3 sequence is 16 residues long. Germline lookup yields CDR1 SNHLY and CDR2 FYNNEI. This chain's CDR3 is CASTVSGQENTGELFF. The DNA for the CDR3 is TGTGCCAGCACCGTATCGGGACAGGAGAACACCGGGGAGCTGTTTTTT.

V gene TRBV11-3 combines with J gene TRBJ2-1, with no clear D. The CDR3 is 12 amino acids. V gave up 2 bases and J gave up 5 bases, with 4 bases separating them. The germline V gene encodes CDR1 SGHNT and CDR2 YENEEA. The CDR3 sequence is CASSLRDNEQFF. The CDR3 DNA reads as TGTGCCAGCAGCTTACGGGACAATGAGCAGTTCTTC.

The rearrangement links TRBV5-1 to TRBJ1-2, with 7 bases aligning to TRBD1. The junction had 16 bases not matched to a gene; V was cut back by 0 bases and J by 8 bases. Germline V gene sequence: CDR1 SGHRS, CDR2 YFSETQ. The CDR3 length is 17 residues. The CDR3 loop is CASSLDEDRVSRKGYTF. CDR3 sequence (DNA): TGCGCCAGCAGCTTGGACGAAGACAGGGTAAGTCGTAAAGGCTACACCTTC.

The V and J genes are TRBV7-2 and TRBJ2-2; 8 nucleotides agree with TRBD2. With V trimmed by 5 bases and J by 7 bases, 12 bases remained unmatched. In germline, CDR1 is SGHTA, CDR2 FQGNSA. The CDR3 runs 16 residues. CDR3 sequence reads: CASSGRSGSAYGELFF. CDR3 coding DNA: TGTGCCAGCAGCGGGAGGAGCGGGAGCGCCTACGGGGAGCTGTTTTTT. The variable domain in full, completed from reference TRBV7-2 and TRBJ2-2, reads GAGVSQSPSNKVTEKGKDVELRCDPISGHTALYWYRQSLGQGLEFLIYFQGNSAPDKSGLPSDRFSAERTGGSVSTLTIQRTQQEDSAVYLCASSGRSGSAYGELFFGEGSRLTVL.

This CDR3 reads CASSDTGFQPQHF. The CDR3, as DNA: TGTGCCAGCAGTGACACAGGGTTTCAGCCCCAGCATTTT. This chain links TRBV6-1 with TRBJ1-5; perhaps TRBD1 as D (6 bases). CDR1 MNHNS and CDR2 SASEGT come from the germline V gene. The CDR3 has 13 amino acids. V shed 3 bases and J shed 6 bases, with 9 bases lying between them.

The genes are TRBV7-7 and TRBJ2-3, with D uncertain. CDR3 length: 13 residues. Trimming removed 5 bases at V and 4 bases at J, with 10 bases between. Germline V gene sequence: CDR1 SSHAT, CDR2 FNYEAQ (reference sequence). The CDR3 reads CASSRQEADTQYF. The CDR3 DNA is TGTGCCAGCAGCCGCCAAGAGGCAGATACGCAGTATTTT.

For this clone: A read error may account for a junction end that differs from germline. The chain combines TRBV19 with TRBJ1-1; D is unclear. Germline V gene data show CDR1 as LNHDA and CDR2 as SQIVND (reference sequence). The CDR3 runs to 13 residues. CDR3 loop: CASSLDGNTEAFF. The CDR3 DNA is TGTGCCAGTAGTCTAGACGGGAACACTGAAGCTTTCTTT.

The V call is TRBV7-9, the J call TRBJ1-5, with D perhaps matching TRBD1 (5 bases). V gave up 1 base and J gave up 7 bases, with 11 bases separating them. The CDR3 extends over 14 amino acids. Germline CDR1 SEHNR, CDR2 FQNEAQ (reference sequence). The CDR3: CASSLVGEGQPQHF. DNA of the CDR3: TGTGCCAGCAGCTTAGTTGGGGAGGGGCAGCCCCAGCATTTT.

The gene calls are TRBV4-3 and TRBJ2-3; 8 bases match TRBD2. This CDR3 is 16 amino acids long. Trimming took 0 bases from V and 4 from J; bases not matched to a gene: 6. Per germline, CDR1 LGHNA and CDR2 YSLEER. CDR3 sequence reads: CASSQEAAGAADTQYF. The DNA for the CDR3 is TGCGCCAGCAGCCAAGAGGCAGCGGGAGCCGCAGATACGCAGTATTTT.

A few counts support this clone. The rearrangement links TRBV6-5 to TRBJ1-5; TRBD1 might be the D (6 bases). Per germline, CDR1 MNHEY and CDR2 SVGAGI. The V end lost 5 bases, the J end lost 3 bases, and 11 bases lay between the germline ends. This CDR3 has 14 amino acids. As DNA, the CDR3 is TGTGCCAGCAGTCTCGGACAGAACAATCAGCCCCAGCATTTT. Protein product: CASSLGQNNQPQHF.

The rearrangement links TRBV10-3 to TRBJ2-2; D gene uncertain. CDR1 is ENHRY, CDR2 SYGVKD, per germline. The germline V and J ends were trimmed by 0 bases and 7 bases, with 9 bases remaining between them. This CDR3 region has 14 residues. Here the CDR3 reads CAISESKSGGELFF. The DNA for the CDR3 is TGTGCCATCAGTGAGTCTAAGTCAGGCGGGGAGCTGTTTTTT.

This chain connects TRBV29-1 to TRBJ2-1, with TRBD1 as a possible D gene (6 bases). The CDR3 sequence is 14 residues long. V was clipped by 6 bases and J by 2 bases, with 14 bases between them. Germline CDR1 SQVTM, CDR2 ANQGSEA. The CDR3 nucleotides are TGCAGCGTCGCCAACAGGGTAACCTACAATGAGCAGTTCTTC. Its translation is CSVANRVTYNEQFF.

This clone has a single count. The chain carries TRBV28 and TRBJ1-2; the match to TRBD1 covers 10 bases. V shed 6 bases and J 5 bases; nucleotides not matched to a gene: 6. The germline V gene encodes CDR1 MDHEN and CDR2 SYDVKM. The CDR3 runs to 14 residues. The CDR3: CASRDRGSLYGYTF. The CDR3 DNA reads TGTGCCAGCAGGGACAGGGGGTCCCTTTATGGCTACACCTTC.

This clone was recorded once. The genes are TRBV19 and TRBJ2-7, with 7 bases that match TRBD1. The CDR3 has 14 amino acids. Unmatched junction bases numbered 9, after V lost 5 bases and J lost 5 bases. CDR1 is LNHDA, CDR2 SQIVND, per germline (reference sequence). DNA of the CDR3: TGTGCCAGTAGTGTCCCCGACAGGGCCCACGAGCAGTACTTC. Encoded protein: CASSVPDRAHEQYF.

This rearrangement joins TRBV4-2 to TRBJ2-7, with 11 bases that match TRBD2. The V segment lost 4 bases and the J segment 3 bases; nucleotides outside the gene matches: 2. The CDR3 sequence is 14 residues long. The germline V gene encodes CDR1 LGHNA and CDR2 YNFKEQ. The CDR3 DNA sequence: TGTGCCAGCAGCCTGACTAGCGGGAACTACGAGCAGTACTTC. Translation gives CASSLTSGNYEQYF.

V is TRBV9 and J is TRBJ2-7; D perhaps matches TRBD1 (6 bases). The length of the CDR3 is 14 residues. Trimming pared 3 bases from V and 3 bases from J, leaving 13 bases between. The germline gives CDR1 SGDLS, CDR2 YYNGEE. CDR3 residues: CASSGHGTSYEQYF. The DNA for the CDR3 is TGTGCCAGCAGCGGACACGGGACAAGCTACGAGCAGTACTTC.

The rearrangement uses TRBV5-1 and TRBJ2-1; D possibly corresponds to TRBD1 (5 bases). Germline V gene lookup returns CDR1 SGHRS and CDR2 YFSETQ. CDR3 length equals 14 residues. V lost 5 bases and J lost 7, with 16 bases in between. The CDR3 DNA reads as TGCGCCAGCAGACAAGACCAGGGTCGGAATGAGCAGTTCTTC. Translating gives CASRQDQGRNEQFF.

The rearrangement links TRBV7-6 to TRBJ2-7; tentative D call: TRBD2 (5 bases). There are 16 residues in the CDR3. Germline CDR1 and CDR2: SGHVS and FNYEAQ. Trimming shortened V by 1 base and J by 0 bases, and 13 bases separated the two germline ends. CDR3 sequence (DNA): TGTGCCAGCAGCTTAGTAAGCGGCTTAAACTCCTACGAGCAGTACTTC. Protein sequence: CASSLVSGLNSYEQYF.

This clone showed up just a few times. The rearrangement uses TRBV19 and TRBJ1-1, with D tentatively TRBD1 (6 bases). The CDR3 extends over 15 amino acids. Germline lookup yields CDR1 LNHDA and CDR2 SQIVND (reference sequence). The V and J ends lost 7 bases and 2 bases respectively, with 17 bases between them. CDR3: CASMGWGLSNTEAFF. CDR3 nucleotides: TGTGCCAGTATGGGGTGGGGGCTTTCCAACACTGAAGCTTTCTTT.